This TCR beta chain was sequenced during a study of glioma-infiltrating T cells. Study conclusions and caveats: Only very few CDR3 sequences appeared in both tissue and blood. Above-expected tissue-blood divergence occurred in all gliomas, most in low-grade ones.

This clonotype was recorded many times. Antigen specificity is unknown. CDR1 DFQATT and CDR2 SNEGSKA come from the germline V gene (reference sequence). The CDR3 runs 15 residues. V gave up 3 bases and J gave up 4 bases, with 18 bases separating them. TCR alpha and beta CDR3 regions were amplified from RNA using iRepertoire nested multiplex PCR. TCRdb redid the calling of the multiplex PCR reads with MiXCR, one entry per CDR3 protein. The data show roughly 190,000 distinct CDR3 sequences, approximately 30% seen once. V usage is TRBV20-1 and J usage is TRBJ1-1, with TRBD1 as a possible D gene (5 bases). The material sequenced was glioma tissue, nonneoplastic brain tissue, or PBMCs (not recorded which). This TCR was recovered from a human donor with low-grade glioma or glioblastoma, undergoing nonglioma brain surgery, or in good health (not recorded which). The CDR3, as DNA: TGCAGTGCTAGCGGTCGGGACGGGAGGAGCACTGAAGCTTTCTTT. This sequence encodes CSASGRDGRSTEAFF.